Below, 32 T cell receptor beta chains from the same sample are listed, as sequenced in a study of early stage breast cancer tumors. Profiling relied on immunoSEQ multiplex PCR, and the TCRdb table lists in-frame clones only, not all of them. Among about 41,000 clones listed, around 70% were seen once. Sequenced sample: blood. The receptor source for this set is a person aged 50 to 59 with breast cancer.

The chain recombines TRBV5-1 with TRBJ1-1; maybe TRBD1 (6 bases). This CDR3 spans 14 amino acids. Germline CDR1 reads SGHRS; CDR2 reads YFSETQ. V was cut by 3 bases and J by 1 base, with 10 bases left in between. Here the CDR3 reads CASSSGEQNTEAFF. CDR3 bases: TGCGCCAGCAGCTCAGGGGAACAGAACACTGAAGCTTTCTTT. The variable domain in full, with the rest retrieved from reference TRBV5-1 and TRBJ1-1, is KAGVTQTPRYLIKTRGQQVTLSCSPISGHRSVSWYQQTPGQGLQFLFEYFSETQRNKGNFPGRFSGRQFSNSRSEMNVSTLELGDSALYLCASSSGEQNTEAFFGQGTRLTVV.

Only one count was recorded for this clone. The chain has TRBV9 and TRBJ2-3, with 10 bases matching TRBD2. The V and J ends lost 6 bases and 3 bases, in that order; junction bases with no gene match: 13. This CDR3 spans 17 amino acids. In germline, CDR1 is SGDLS, CDR2 YYNGEE. For the CDR3, the DNA is TGTGCCAGCAACCCTGAAATACTAGCGGGGTCGACAGATACGCAGTATTTT. Protein sequence: CASNPEILAGSTDTQYF.

CDR3 sequence (DNA): TGTGCCAGCAGTTTAGTTGGAGGGGATTACTATGGCTACACCTTC. Its translation is CASSLVGGDYYGYTF. The V call is TRBV28, the J call TRBJ1-2, with TRBD1 as a possible D gene (5 bases). Trimming pared 2 bases from V and 3 bases from J, leaving 13 bases between. The CDR3 extends over 15 amino acids. Germline values: CDR1 MDHEN, CDR2 SYDVKM.

This clone has a handful of counts. J is TRBJ1-3 and V is TRBV21-1; no DNA check was done on the table's D call, TRBD1. TRBV21-1 is a documented pseudogene. The length of the CDR3 is 13 residues. The CDR3 loop reads CASRDRGGNTIYF. CDR3 DNA: TGTGCCAGCAGGGACAGGGGGGGAAACACCATATATTTT.

CDR3 DNA: TGCGCCAGCAGCTTGGGGCAACACGGGACCGGGGAGCTGTTTTTT. Protein: CASSLGQHGTGELFF. V gene TRBV5-1 combines with J gene TRBJ2-2; unclear D gene. Germline CDR1 is SGHRS and CDR2 is YFSETQ. This CDR3 spans 15 amino acids. Trimming took off 0 bases at V and 5 bases at J, with 11 bases between the two ends.

The chain recombines TRBV19 with TRBJ1-2; a weak D match, TRBD1 (5 bases). Germline V CDR1 and CDR2: LNHDA, SQIVND (reference sequence). CDR3 length: 13 amino acids. Trimming took off 0 bases at V and 8 bases at J, with 10 bases between the two ends. The CDR3 loop reads CASSIDQSGGYTF. CDR3 nucleotides: TGTGCCAGTAGTATAGACCAATCAGGGGGCTACACCTTC.

This chain joins TRBV12-5 and TRBJ1-5; 7 positions agree with TRBD1. V lost 5 bases and J lost 1; bases outside the gene matches: 11. This CDR3 region has 17 residues. The V gene's germline CDR1 is LGHNT and CDR2 FRNRAP. The CDR3 coding sequence is TGTGCTAGTGGTCCCCCGACAGGGCCTGGGAGCAATCAGCCCCAGCATTTT. Translation gives CASGPPTGPGSNQPQHF. The complete variable domain, with remaining parts taken from reference TRBV12-5 and TRBJ1-5, reads DARVTQTPRHKVTEMGQEVTMRCQPILGHNTVFWYRQTMMQGLELLAYFRNRAPLDDSGMPKDRFSAEMPDATLATLKIQPSEPRDSAVYFCASGPPTGPGSNQPQHFGDGTRLSIL.

The rearrangement uses TRBV30 and TRBJ2-5; 11 bases align to TRBD1. Germline CDR1 reads GTSNPN; CDR2 reads SVGIG (reference sequence). The V gene end was trimmed by 4 bases and the J gene end by 4 bases; junction bases not matched to a gene: 5. The CDR3 runs to 14 residues. The CDR3 DNA sequence: TGTGCCTGGACACGGACAGGGGGCGCAGAGACCCAGTACTTC. Protein sequence: CAWTRTGGAETQYF.

This rearrangement joins TRBV5-1 to TRBJ2-1; possible D gene TRBD2, 7 bases. This CDR3 comprises 16 residues. Trimming shortened V by 0 bases and J by 4 bases, and 14 bases separated the two germline ends. Per germline, CDR1 SGHRS and CDR2 YFSETQ. The CDR3 DNA reads TGCGCCAGCAGCTTGGGCGTTGGGGGGGCATACAATGAGCAGTTCTTC. This encodes CASSLGVGGAYNEQFF.

This clone was found a few times. The chain has TRBV5-6 and TRBJ1-2; 10 positions agree with TRBD1. The length of the CDR3 is 15 residues. Looked up from germline, CDR1 is SGHDT and CDR2 is YYEEEE. Trimming at V came to 6 bases and at J to 4 bases, leaving 9 bases not matched to a gene. The CDR3 coding sequence is TGTGCCAGCATCAAACCGGGACAGGGGTCCTATGGCTACACCTTC. It codes for CASIKPGQGSYGYTF.

This clone was seen only once. V usage is TRBV18 and J usage is TRBJ1-1; D is ambiguous. The CDR3 has 12 amino acids. Looked up from germline, CDR1 is KGHSH and CDR2 is LQKENI. V was clipped by 3 bases and J by 1 base, with 3 bases between them. This CDR3 is CASSPQNTEAFF. CDR3 nucleotide sequence: TGTGCCAGCTCACCCCAGAACACTGAAGCTTTCTTT.

This clone was counted only a few times. V is TRBV30 and J is TRBJ2-3; D perhaps matches TRBD2 (6 bases). The CDR3 totals 13 residues. Germline values: CDR1 GTSNPN, CDR2 SVGIG (reference sequence). V lost 2 bases, J lost 7 bases, and 13 bases lay in between. The DNA for the CDR3 is TGTGCCTGGAGTCGGGGGATTCTCAATACGCAGTATTTT. It translates to CAWSRGILNTQYF.

The chain couples TRBV30 to TRBJ1-1; 11 bases line up with TRBD1. V gave up 5 bases and J gave up 0 bases; unmatched junction bases: 8. Germline values: CDR1 GTSNPN, CDR2 SVGIG (reference sequence). This CDR3 has 16 amino acids. The CDR3 sequence is CAWGDRGFGMNTEAFF. The CDR3 DNA is TGTGCCTGGGGGGACAGGGGGTTTGGTATGAACACTGAAGCTTTCTTT. Full variable domain (missing parts from reference TRBV30 and TRBJ1-1): SQTIHQWPATLVQPVGSPLSLECTVEGTSNPNLYWYRQAAGRGLQLLFYSVGIGQISSEVPQNLSASRPQDRQFILSSKKLLLSDSGFYLCAWGDRGFGMNTEAFFGQGTRLTVV.

The chain uses TRBV4-2 and TRBJ2-3, with TRBD2 matching 14 bases. Per germline, CDR1 LGHNA and CDR2 YNFKEQ. The CDR3 totals 18 residues. The V segment lost 0 bases and the J segment 3 bases; nucleotides outside the gene matches: 5. The CDR3 region is CASSQDWGLAGATDTQYF. Here the CDR3 DNA reads TGTGCCAGCAGCCAAGATTGGGGACTAGCGGGAGCTACAGATACGCAGTATTTT.

The chain employs TRBV7-3 and TRBJ2-3; D is perhaps TRBD2 (5 bases). Trimming pared 5 bases from V and 7 bases from J, leaving 13 bases between. CDR1 is SGHTA and CDR2 is FQGTGA in the germline V gene. This CDR3 contains 13 residues. In DNA form, the CDR3 reads TGTGCCAGCAGCCCCGGGCAGCGGAATACGCAGTATTTT. Protein: CASSPGQRNTQYF.

This chain joins TRBV4-2 and TRBJ2-1, with 13 bases fitting TRBD2. Per the germline V gene, CDR1 is LGHNA and CDR2 is YNFKEQ. J was trimmed by 5 bases and V by 5 bases; bases with no gene match: 6. This CDR3 comprises 16 residues. The CDR3 protein is CASSNPGLAGHNEQFF. CDR3 DNA sequence: TGTGCCAGCAGCAACCCGGGACTAGCGGGGCACAATGAGCAGTTCTTC.

CDR3 DNA: TGCGCCAGCAGCTTGGATGGACAGGGGGTTTACAATGAGCAGTTCTTC. As protein: CASSLDGQGVYNEQFF. The J gene is TRBJ2-1, the V gene TRBV5-1; 10 positions agree with TRBD1. In germline, CDR1 is SGHRS, CDR2 YFSETQ. With 0 bases clipped from V and 4 bases from J, the junction kept 4 bases outside the gene matches. This CDR3 comprises 16 residues.

CDR3 protein: CASSVGGESGELFF. Here the CDR3 DNA reads TGTGCCAGCAGCGTAGGGGGGGAGTCCGGGGAGCTGTTTTTT. The chain employs TRBV9 and TRBJ2-2, with a weak D call TRBD2 (6 bases). The ends were cut back, 0 bases at V and 6 bases at J, with 9 bases in the middle. The CDR3 loop spans 14 amino acids. CDR1 is SGDLS and CDR2 is YYNGEE in the germline V gene. Supplemented by reference TRBV9 and TRBJ2-2, the full variable domain reads DSGVTQTPKHLITATGQRVTLRCSPRSGDLSVYWYQQSLDQGLQFLIQYYNGEERAKGNILERFSAQQFPDLHSELNLSSLELGDSALYFCASSVGGESGELFFGEGSRLTVL.

The chain carries TRBV5-1 and TRBJ2-3; 7 bases line up with TRBD1. Germline V lookup: CDR1 SGHRS, CDR2 YFSETQ. The J segment lost 4 bases and the V segment lost 4 bases, leaving 12 bases of the junction unmatched. This CDR3 has 16 residues. CDR3 DNA sequence: TGCGCCAGCAGCCCCAAGACAGGGATCATGGCAGATACGCAGTATTTT. It codes for CASSPKTGIMADTQYF. Complete variable domain (other parts from reference TRBV5-1 and TRBJ2-3): KAGVTQTPRYLIKTRGQQVTLSCSPISGHRSVSWYQQTPGQGLQFLFEYFSETQRNKGNFPGRFSGRQFSNSRSEMNVSTLELGDSALYLCASSPKTGIMADTQYFGPGTRLTVL.

The chain is built from TRBV5-6 and TRBJ2-7; 7 nucleotides agree with TRBD1. V was pared by 2 bases and J by 0 bases, with 8 bases of the junction left unmatched. The germline CDR1 and CDR2 sequences are SGHDT and YYEEEE. The CDR3 has 16 residues. For the CDR3, the DNA is TGTGCCAGCAGCTTTGCTGACAGGGAGAGCTCCTACGAGCAGTACGTC. It encodes CASSFADRESSYEQYV.

The gene calls are TRBV19 and TRBJ2-5, with TRBD2 matching 13 bases. The CDR3 is 15 residues long. Germline CDR1 reads LNHDA; CDR2 reads SQIVND (reference sequence). Trimming at V came to 6 bases and at J to 5 bases, leaving 6 bases not matched to a gene. The CDR3 DNA reads TGTGCCAGTAGGACTAGCGGGAGGATGGGGGAGACCCAGTACTTC. Translation: CASRTSGRMGETQYF.

This rearrangement joins TRBV7-2 to TRBJ2-3; 10 bases match TRBD2. Germline trimming cut 6 bases from V and 3 bases from J; bases unmatched to any gene: 0. Germline V gene sequence: CDR1 SGHTA, CDR2 FQGNSA. This CDR3 is 13 amino acids long. CDR3 nucleotide sequence: TGTGCCAGCAGGACTAGCGGGACAGATACGCAGTATTTT. Translated: CASRTSGTDTQYF.

The rearrangement joins TRBV7-2 to TRBJ1-1; TRBD1 agrees at 7 bases. After removal of 1 base from V and 7 bases from J, the junction contained 6 bases not matched to a gene. This CDR3 spans 14 amino acids. Germline loops: CDR1 SGHTA, CDR2 FQGNSA. The chain's CDR3 is CASSLDVGTVEAFF. The CDR3 DNA reads as TGTGCCAGCAGCTTAGATGTGGGGACAGTTGAAGCTTTCTTT.

The chain's CDR3 is CASSEGLAGGAGETQYF. The CDR3 DNA is TGCGCCAGCAGCGAGGGACTAGCGGGGGGAGCCGGGGAGACCCAGTACTTC. The chain uses TRBV5-1 and TRBJ2-5, with 15 bases lining up with TRBD2. Germline V gene data show CDR1 as SGHRS and CDR2 as YFSETQ. The CDR3 contains 17 residues. Unmatched junction bases numbered 9, after V lost 4 bases and J lost 5 bases.

The chain recombines TRBV5-6 with TRBJ2-2; D may be TRBD2 (6 bases). The CDR3 length is 14 residues. V gave up 4 bases and J gave up 9 bases, with 16 bases separating them. Germline CDR1 and CDR2: SGHDT and YYEEEE. This CDR3 reads CASSPRGGRRELFF. The DNA for the CDR3 is TGTGCCAGCAGCCCGCGGGGCGGGCGCCGGGAGCTGTTTTTT.

This clone came up many times. This chain links TRBV25-1 with TRBJ1-6; TRBD1 matches at 10 bases. CDR3 length: 16 residues. Germline V gene data show CDR1 as MGHDK and CDR2 as SYGVNS. The V gene end was trimmed by 4 bases and the J gene end by 6 bases; junction bases not matched to a gene: 6. In nucleotides, the CDR3 is TGTGCCAGCAGTGGTCAGACAGGGGGCCTTAATTCACCCCTCCACTTT. It codes for CASSGQTGGLNSPLHF.

This clone showed up just once. J is TRBJ2-7 and V is TRBV11-2; D is uncertain. V was clipped by 1 base and J by 4 bases, with 17 bases between them. The CDR3 is made up of 16 amino acids. Germline CDR1 SGHAT, CDR2 FQNNGV. The CDR3 here is CASSLVGSPPRYEQYF. The CDR3 DNA is TGTGCCAGCAGCTTAGTCGGTAGTCCCCCCCGGTACGAGCAGTACTTC.

V is TRBV5-5 and J is TRBJ1-5, with 7 bases lining up with TRBD1. In germline, CDR1 is SGHKS, CDR2 YYEKEE (reference sequence). Losses at the gene ends were 3 bases for V and 7 bases for J; bases not matched to a gene: 4. The CDR3 loop spans 13 amino acids. The DNA for the CDR3 is TGTGCCAGCAGCTGGGAACAGGGGCAGCCCCAGCATTTT. This translates into CASSWEQGQPQHF.

The genes are TRBV7-9 and TRBJ2-2, with TRBD1 matching over 9 bases. After removal of 1 base from V and 4 bases from J, the junction contained 4 bases not matched to a gene. Germline V gives CDR1 SEHNR, CDR2 FQNEAQ (reference sequence). This CDR3 has 16 amino acids. The CDR3 bases are TGTGCCAGCAGCTTAGGAGACAGGGGGATCACCGGGGAGCTGTTTTTT. Its protein product is CASSLGDRGITGELFF.

The V gene is TRBV30, the J gene TRBJ1-2; 7 nucleotides agree with TRBD1. Trimming took 3 bases from V and 3 from J; bases not matched to a gene: 7. Germline lookup yields CDR1 GTSNPN and CDR2 SVGIG (reference sequence). This CDR3 has 14 amino acids. The DNA for the CDR3 is TGTGCCTGGAGGACTCCGGGACAGTACTATGGCTACACCTTC. Translated: CAWRTPGQYYGYTF. Together with reference TRBV30 and TRBJ1-2, the CDR3 gives the full variable domain: SQTIHQWPATLVQPVGSPLSLECTVEGTSNPNLYWYRQAAGRGLQLLFYSVGIGQISSEVPQNLSASRPQDRQFILSSKKLLLSDSGFYLCAWRTPGQYYGYTFGSGTRLTVV.

The chain joins TRBV27 to TRBJ2-4; 12 bases line up with TRBD2. CDR3 length: 14 amino acids. Looked up from germline, CDR1 is MNHEY and CDR2 is SMNVEV (reference sequence). J was trimmed by 6 bases and V by 6 bases; bases with no gene match: 3. CDR3 protein: CASSQTSGRNIQYF. The CDR3 coding sequence is TGTGCCAGCAGCCAGACTAGCGGGAGAAACATTCAGTACTTC.

This clone was seen once. This sequence joins TRBV6-5 and TRBJ1-2, with 7 bases lining up with TRBD1. This CDR3 has 13 residues. Unmatched junction bases numbered 5, after V lost 6 bases and J lost 4 bases. Germline V CDR1 and CDR2: MNHEY, SVGAGI. The DNA of the CDR3 is TGTGCCAGCAGAAACAGGGGCCTCTATGGCTACACCTTC. It specifies CASRNRGLYGYTF.